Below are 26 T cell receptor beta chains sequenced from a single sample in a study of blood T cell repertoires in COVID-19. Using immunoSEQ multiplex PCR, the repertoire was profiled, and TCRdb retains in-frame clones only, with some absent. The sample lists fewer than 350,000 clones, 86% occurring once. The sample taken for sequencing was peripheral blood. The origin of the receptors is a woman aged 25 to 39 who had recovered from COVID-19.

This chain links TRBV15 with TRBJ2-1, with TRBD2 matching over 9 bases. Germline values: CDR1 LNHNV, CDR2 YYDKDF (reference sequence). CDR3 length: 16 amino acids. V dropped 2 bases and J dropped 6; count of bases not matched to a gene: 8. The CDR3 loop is CATSRRAGGEGNEQFF. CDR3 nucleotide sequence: TGTGCCACCAGCAGAAGAGCGGGAGGAGAGGGCAATGAGCAGTTCTTC.

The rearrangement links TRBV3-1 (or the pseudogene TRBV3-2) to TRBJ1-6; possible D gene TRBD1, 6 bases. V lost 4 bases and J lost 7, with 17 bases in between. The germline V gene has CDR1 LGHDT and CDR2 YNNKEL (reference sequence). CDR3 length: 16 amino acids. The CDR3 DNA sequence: TGTGCCAGCAGCCCCAGAGGGGGGGGCGCGAATTCACCCCTCCACTTT. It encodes CASSPRGGGANSPLHF.

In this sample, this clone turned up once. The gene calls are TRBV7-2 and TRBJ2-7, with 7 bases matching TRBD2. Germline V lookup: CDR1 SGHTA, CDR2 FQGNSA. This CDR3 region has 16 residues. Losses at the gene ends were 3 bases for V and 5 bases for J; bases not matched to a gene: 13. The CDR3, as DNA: TGTGCCAGCAGCTTTTTCGGTTTCGGCGGGAGAAACGAGCAGTACTTC. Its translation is CASSFFGFGGRNEQYF.

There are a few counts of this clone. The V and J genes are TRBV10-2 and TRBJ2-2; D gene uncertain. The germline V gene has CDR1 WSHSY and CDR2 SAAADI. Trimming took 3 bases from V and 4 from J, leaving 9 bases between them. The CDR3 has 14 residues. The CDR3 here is CASSDPPSTGELFF. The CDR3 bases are TGCGCCAGCAGTGATCCCCCGAGCACCGGGGAGCTGTTTTTT.

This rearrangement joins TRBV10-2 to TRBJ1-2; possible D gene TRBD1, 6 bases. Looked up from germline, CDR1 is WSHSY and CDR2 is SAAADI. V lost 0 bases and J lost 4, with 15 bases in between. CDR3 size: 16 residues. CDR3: CASSESSGESSYGYTF. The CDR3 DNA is TGCGCCAGCAGTGAGTCATCAGGGGAAAGTTCCTATGGCTACACCTTC.

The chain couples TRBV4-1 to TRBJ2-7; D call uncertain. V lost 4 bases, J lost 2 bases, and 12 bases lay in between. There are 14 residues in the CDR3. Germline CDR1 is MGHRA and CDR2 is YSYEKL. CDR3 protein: CASSLEQKTYEQYF. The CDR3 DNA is TGCGCCAGCAGCCTCGAACAGAAAACCTACGAGCAGTACTTC.

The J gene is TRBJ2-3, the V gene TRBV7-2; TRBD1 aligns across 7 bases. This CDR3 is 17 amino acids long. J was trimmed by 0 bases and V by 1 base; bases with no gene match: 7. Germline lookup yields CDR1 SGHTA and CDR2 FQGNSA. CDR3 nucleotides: TGTGCCAGCAGCTTAGTTAAGGGGGCCGTAAGCACAGATACGCAGTATTTT. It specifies CASSLVKGAVSTDTQYF.

The CDR3 sequence: CASSQGGLAGLNTRFF. Here the CDR3 DNA reads TGTGCCAGCAGCCAAGGGGGACTAGCGGGACTTAACACAAGGTTCTTC. The chain couples TRBV14 to TRBJ2-1; 13 nucleotides agree with TRBD2. This CDR3 region has 16 residues. Germline-derived CDR1 and CDR2 are SGHDN and FVKESK. With 1 base clipped from V and 15 bases from J, the junction kept 12 bases outside the gene matches.

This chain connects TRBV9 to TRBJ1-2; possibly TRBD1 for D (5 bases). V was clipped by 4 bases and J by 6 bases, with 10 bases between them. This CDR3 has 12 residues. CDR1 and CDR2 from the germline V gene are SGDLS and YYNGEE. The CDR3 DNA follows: TGTGCCAGCAGCCACCCGACAGATGGCTACACCTTC. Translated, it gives CASSHPTDGYTF.

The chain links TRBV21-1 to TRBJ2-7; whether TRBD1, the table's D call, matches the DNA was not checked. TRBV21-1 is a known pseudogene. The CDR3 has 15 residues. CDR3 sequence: CASSVPGQGVDEQYF. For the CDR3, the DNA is TGTGCCAGCAGCGTACCGGGACAGGGGGTGGACGAGCAGTACTTC.

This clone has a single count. CDR3 region: CASSLPGGYRGYTF. The CDR3 DNA reads TGCGCCAGCAGTCTCCCTGGCGGCTATCGCGGCTACACCTTC. This sequence joins TRBV23-1 and TRBJ1-2, with D hard to call. TRBV23-1 counts as an open reading frame of uncertain function. Trimming removed 4 bases from V and 8 bases from J, with 17 bases in between. This CDR3 has 14 amino acids.

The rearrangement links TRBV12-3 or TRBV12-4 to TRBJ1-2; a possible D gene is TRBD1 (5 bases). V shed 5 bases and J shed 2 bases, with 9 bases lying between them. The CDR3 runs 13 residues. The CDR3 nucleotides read TGTGCCAGCAGTCCAGGGCGAAACTATGGCTACACCTTC. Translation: CASSPGRNYGYTF.

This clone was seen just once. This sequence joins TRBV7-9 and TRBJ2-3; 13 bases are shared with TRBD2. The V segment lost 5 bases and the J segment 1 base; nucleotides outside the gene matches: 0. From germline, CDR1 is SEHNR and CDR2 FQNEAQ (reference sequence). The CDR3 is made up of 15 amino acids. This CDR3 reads CASSGLAGGTDTQYF. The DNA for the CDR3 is TGTGCCAGCAGCGGACTAGCGGGAGGCACAGATACGCAGTATTTT.

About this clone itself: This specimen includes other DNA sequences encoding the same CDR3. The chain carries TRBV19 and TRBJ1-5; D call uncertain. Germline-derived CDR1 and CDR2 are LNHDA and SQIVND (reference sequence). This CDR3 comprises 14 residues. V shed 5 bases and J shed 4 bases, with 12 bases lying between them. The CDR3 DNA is TGTGCCAGTAGTCCGGACTCGTGGAATCAGCCCCAGCATTTT. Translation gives CASSPDSWNQPQHF.

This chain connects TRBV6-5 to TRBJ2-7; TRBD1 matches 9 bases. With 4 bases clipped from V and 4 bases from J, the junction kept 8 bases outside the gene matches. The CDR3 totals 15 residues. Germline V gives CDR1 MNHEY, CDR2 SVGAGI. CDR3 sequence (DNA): TGTGCCAGCAGTTTTCCGGGACAGGGAACTTACGAGCAGTACTTC. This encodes CASSFPGQGTYEQYF.

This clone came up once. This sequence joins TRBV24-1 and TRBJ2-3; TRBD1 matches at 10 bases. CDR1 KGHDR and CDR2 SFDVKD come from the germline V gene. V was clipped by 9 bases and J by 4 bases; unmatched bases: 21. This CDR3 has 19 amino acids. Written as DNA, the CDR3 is TGTGCCACCTCAGAAGTCCCGGGACAGGGGCGGGAGGTCGCAGATACGCAGTATTTT. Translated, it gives CATSEVPGQGREVADTQYF.

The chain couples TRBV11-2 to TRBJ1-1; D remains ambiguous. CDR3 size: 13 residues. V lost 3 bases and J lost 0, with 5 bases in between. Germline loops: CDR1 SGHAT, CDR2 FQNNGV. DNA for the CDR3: TGTGCCAGCAGCTTTTCCTTGAACACTGAAGCTTTCTTT. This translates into CASSFSLNTEAFF.

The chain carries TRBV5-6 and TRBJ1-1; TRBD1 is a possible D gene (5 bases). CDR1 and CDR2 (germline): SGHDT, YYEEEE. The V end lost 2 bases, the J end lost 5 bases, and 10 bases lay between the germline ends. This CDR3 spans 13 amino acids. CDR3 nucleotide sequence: TGTGCCAGCAGCTTCCTGGGGGGGACTGAAGCTTTCTTT. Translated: CASSFLGGTEAFF.

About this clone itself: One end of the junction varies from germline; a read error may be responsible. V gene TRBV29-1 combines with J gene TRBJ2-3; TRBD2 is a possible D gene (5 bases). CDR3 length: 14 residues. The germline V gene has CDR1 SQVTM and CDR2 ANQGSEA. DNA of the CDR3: TGCAGCGTTCAAGAGCGGAGTAGCACAGATACGCAGTATTTT. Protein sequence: CSVQERSSTDTQYF.

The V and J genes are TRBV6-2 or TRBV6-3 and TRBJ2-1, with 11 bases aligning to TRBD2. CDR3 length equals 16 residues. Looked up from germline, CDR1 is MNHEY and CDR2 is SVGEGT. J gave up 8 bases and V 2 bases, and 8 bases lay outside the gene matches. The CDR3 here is CASSYGGLAAWDEQFF. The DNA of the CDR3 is TGTGCCAGCAGTTACGGGGGACTAGCGGCATGGGATGAGCAGTTCTTC.

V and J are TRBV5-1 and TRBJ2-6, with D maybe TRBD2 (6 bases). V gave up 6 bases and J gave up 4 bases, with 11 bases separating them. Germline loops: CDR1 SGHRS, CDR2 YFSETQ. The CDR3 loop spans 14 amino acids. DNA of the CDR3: TGCGCCAGCATGGGGGGATCCGGGGCCAACGTCCTGACTTTC. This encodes CASMGGSGANVLTF.

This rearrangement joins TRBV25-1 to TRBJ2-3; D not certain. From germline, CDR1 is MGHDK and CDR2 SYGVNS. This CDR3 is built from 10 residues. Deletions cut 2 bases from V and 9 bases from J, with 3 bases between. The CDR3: CASSEATQYF. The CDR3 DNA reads TGTGCCAGCAGTGAAGCGACGCAGTATTTT.

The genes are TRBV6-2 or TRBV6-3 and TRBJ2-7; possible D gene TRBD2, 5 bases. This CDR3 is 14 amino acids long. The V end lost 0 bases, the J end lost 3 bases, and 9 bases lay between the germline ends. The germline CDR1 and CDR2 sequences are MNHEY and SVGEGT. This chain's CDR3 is CASSYSGLVYEQYF. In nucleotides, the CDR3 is TGTGCCAGCAGTTACTCCGGACTGGTCTACGAGCAGTACTTC.

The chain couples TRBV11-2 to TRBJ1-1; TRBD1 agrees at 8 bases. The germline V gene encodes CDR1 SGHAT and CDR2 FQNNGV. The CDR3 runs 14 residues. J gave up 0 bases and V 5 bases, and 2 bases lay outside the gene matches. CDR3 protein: CASSLQGVNTEAFF. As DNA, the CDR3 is TGTGCCAGCAGCCTACAGGGGGTGAACACTGAAGCTTTCTTT.

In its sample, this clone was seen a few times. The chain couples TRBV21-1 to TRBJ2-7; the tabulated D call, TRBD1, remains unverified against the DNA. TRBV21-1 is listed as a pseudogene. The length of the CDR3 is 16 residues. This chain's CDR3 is CFRPELWGLSSYEQYF. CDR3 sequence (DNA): TGTTTCCGGCCGGAGTTGTGGGGGCTGAGCTCCTACGAGCAGTACTTC.

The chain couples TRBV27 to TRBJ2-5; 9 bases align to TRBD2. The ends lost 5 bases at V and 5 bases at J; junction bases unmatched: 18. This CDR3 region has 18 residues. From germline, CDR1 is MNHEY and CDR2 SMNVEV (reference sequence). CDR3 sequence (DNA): TGTGCCAGCAGTCCACGGGAGGATCTAGCGGGATCGGTTGAGACCCAGTACTTC. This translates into CASSPREDLAGSVETQYF.